One and the same sample provided the 24 T cell receptor beta chains below, sequenced in a study of regulatory T cells in long-lasting Graves disease. Time point specified: newly diagnosed GD, antithyroid drugs for less than 3 months. Making the TCR library involved RNA that had been extracted from PBMCs. Sequencing libraries for TCR beta were prepared with iRepertoire HTBI primers and Arm-PCR of CDR3 regions. TCRdb re-derived calls from the multiplex PCR reads in MiXCR, one entry per CDR3 protein. Altogether roughly 500,000 distinct CDR3 sequences are present, about 13% being singletons, with the ten largest covering 10%. These data also formed part of another study, on T cells in Graves' hyperthyroidism and ophthalmopathy.

Sample: peripheral blood mononuclear cells (PBMCs), taken at new diagnosis, from a patient treated with antithyroid drugs. These receptors were taken from a man aged 25 to 40 with Graves disease.

V and J are TRBV20-1 and TRBJ1-2; a possible D gene is TRBD1 (6 bases). This CDR3 comprises 14 residues. Germline CDR1 is DFQATT and CDR2 is SNEGSKA (reference sequence). V lost 4 bases and J lost 7, with 19 bases in between. CDR3 DNA: TGCAGTGCTACGAGACAGGACTCGAAGGGTGGCTACACCTTC. The encoded protein is CSATRQDSKGGYTF.

This clonotype appeared a few times. The J gene is TRBJ2-5, the V gene TRBV29-1; no clear D. The germline CDR1 and CDR2 sequences are SQVTM and ANQGSEA. The CDR3 has 12 amino acids. Between the trimmed V and J ends, which lost 0 bases and 7 bases, there was a span of 9 bases. The CDR3, as DNA: TGCAGCGTTGAAGACCCACCAGGGACCCAGTACTTC. Encoded protein: CSVEDPPGTQYF.

As for this clonotype: The germline gene is not matched at one end of the junction; a read error may be the cause. The J gene is TRBJ2-2, the V gene TRBV11-3, with a tentative D call TRBD2 (5 bases). CDR1 SGHNT and CDR2 YENEEA come from the germline V gene. This CDR3 is built from 13 residues. CDR3 nucleotide sequence: TGTGCCAGCAGCTCTGCGAGGACCGGGGAGCCGTTTTTT. Amino acid sequence: CASSSARTGEPFF. Using reference TRBV11-3 and TRBJ2-2 for the parts outside the CDR3, the full variable domain is EAGVVQSPRYKIIEKKQPVAFWCNPISGHNTLYWYLQNLGQGPELLIRYENEEAVDDSQLPKDRFSAERLKGVDSTLKIQPAELGDSAVYLCASSSARTGEPFFGEGSRLTVL.

Note on this clonotype: This may come from a read error, since a much larger clone is one base off. The V call is TRBV3-1, the J call TRBJ2-7; TRBD1 matches at 8 bases. After removal of 3 bases from V and 0 bases from J, the junction contained 1 base not matched to a gene. The CDR3 consists of 14 residues. Germline-derived CDR1 and CDR2 are LGHDT and YNNKEL (reference sequence). DNA of the CDR3: TGTGCCAGCAGCCAGGGACAGGTCTCCTACGAGCAGTACTTC. Protein: CASSQGQVSYEQYF.

This clonotype has a count of ten or more. The rearrangement joins TRBV15 to TRBJ1-5; D is unresolved. The CDR3 has 13 amino acids. Between the trimmed V and J ends, which lost 0 bases and 15 bases, there was a span of 15 bases. Looked up from germline, CDR1 is LNHNV and CDR2 is YYDKDF (reference sequence). The CDR3 region is CATSRDLKDLLHF. The CDR3 DNA is TGTGCCACCAGCAGAGATCTTAAGGACCTCCTGCATTTT. The whole variable domain, remainder taken from reference TRBV15 and TRBJ1-5, is DAMVIQNPRYQVTQFGKPVTLSCSQTLNHNVMYWYQQKSSQAPKLLFHYYDKDFNNEADTPDNFQSRRPNTSFCFLDIRSPGLGDTAMYLCATSRDLKDLLHFGDGTRLSIL.

This clonotype was observed many times. The chain couples TRBV20-1 to TRBJ1-1; 10 nucleotides align to TRBD1. This CDR3 spans 16 amino acids. From germline, CDR1 is DFQATT and CDR2 SNEGSKA (reference sequence). The V and J ends lost 3 bases and 2 bases, in that order; junction bases with no gene match: 9. The CDR3 spells CSASVRGQGTNTEAFF. CDR3 coding DNA: TGCAGTGCTAGTGTCAGGGGACAGGGGACAAACACTGAAGCTTTCTTT.

There are many counts of this clonotype. The chain links TRBV27 to TRBJ2-7, with 10 bases aligning to TRBD2. The CDR3 has 16 amino acids. Trimming took 7 bases from V and 3 from J; bases not matched to a gene: 12. Germline V gene data show CDR1 as MNHEY and CDR2 as SMNVEV (reference sequence). The CDR3 spells CASTPLWTSGIYEQYF. CDR3 bases: TGTGCCAGCACCCCTTTATGGACTAGCGGAATCTACGAGCAGTACTTC.

The rearrangement joins TRBV4-1 to TRBJ1-5; no clear D gene. Germline V gene data show CDR1 as MGHRA and CDR2 as YSYEKL. V lost 2 bases to trimming and J lost 5 bases, with 19 bases between them. This CDR3 is 17 amino acids long. CDR3 DNA: TGCGCCAGCAGCCAAACTGAAAGGAACTTTTATGATCAGCCCCAGCATTTT. It is translated as CASSQTERNFYDQPQHF.

This clonotype was seen repeatedly, ten times or more. The chain links TRBV2 to TRBJ2-2, with D perhaps matching TRBD1 (6 bases). This CDR3 is 16 amino acids long. Trimming pared 10 bases from V and 1 base from J, leaving 19 bases between. Germline CDR1 reads SNHLY; CDR2 reads FYNNEI. CDR3 DNA sequence: TGTGCCATCGCAGTCGGGCAGGGGAGGAACACCGGGGAGCTGTTTTTT. This gives the protein CAIAVGQGRNTGELFF.

This chain uses TRBV7-9 with TRBJ1-2; tentatively, D is TRBD1 (5 bases). Germline V CDR1 and CDR2: SEHNR, FQNEAQ (reference sequence). CDR3 size: 15 residues. V gave up 1 base and J gave up 7 bases, with 16 bases separating them. The CDR3 loop reads CASSLEPRGEGGYTF. In nucleotides, the CDR3 is TGTGCCAGCAGCTTAGAGCCACGGGGCGAGGGTGGCTACACCTTC. The full variable domain, in which reference TRBV7-9 and TRBJ1-2 provide the parts outside the CDR3, is DTGVSQNPRHKITKRGQNVTFRCDPISEHNRLYWYRQTLGQGPEFLTYFQNEAQLEKSRLLSDRFSAERPKGSFSTLEIQRTEQGDSAMYLCASSLEPRGEGGYTFGSGTRLTVV.

In the case of this clonotype: One base away lies a much larger clone, so this may be a sequencing read error. The CDR3 sequence is CASSGRWTSGSSYNEQYF. The CDR3 region has the DNA TGTGCCAGCAGTGGGAGGTGGACTAGCGGGAGCTCCTACAATGAGCAGTACTTC. The V call is TRBV9, the J call TRBJ2-1, with TRBD2 identical over 13 bases. The assigned J gene may be wrong: the sequence end matches TRBJ2-7 better. The CDR3 is made up of 18 amino acids. Germline V gene sequence: CDR1 SGDLS, CDR2 YYNGEE.

The chain combines TRBV5-6 with TRBJ2-6; possibly TRBD2 for D (5 bases). V was trimmed by 6 bases and J by 0 bases, leaving 13 bases between them. Germline CDR1 and CDR2: SGHDT and YYEEEE. The CDR3 has 16 amino acids. The CDR3 loop is CASKDKGASGANVLTF. DNA of the CDR3: TGTGCCAGCAAAGACAAGGGAGCCTCTGGGGCCAACGTCCTGACTTTC.

A word on this clonotype: One junction end disagrees with the germline gene, perhaps due to a read error. The chain links TRBV6-1 to TRBJ2-1; the D call may be TRBD1 or TRBD2 (6 bases each). The CDR3 has 15 amino acids. Germline CDR1 is MNHNS and CDR2 is SASEGT. CDR3 region: CARSGLIGGNNEQFF. In DNA, the CDR3 is TGTGCCCGCAGTGGTCTCATCGGGGGCAACAATGAGCAGTTCTTC.

This clonotype has just a few counts. The genes are TRBV12-3 or TRBV12-4 and TRBJ2-1; 8 nucleotides align to TRBD2. There are 16 residues in the CDR3. The V and J ends lost 0 bases and 6 bases, in that order; junction bases with no gene match: 7. CDR3 protein: CASSLAGGGRLNEQFF. For the CDR3, the DNA is TGTGCCAGCAGTTTAGCGGGCGGGGGGAGGCTCAATGAGCAGTTCTTC.

The chain uses TRBV19 and TRBJ1-2; D unresolved. CDR3 length: 15 residues. Germline V gives CDR1 LNHDA, CDR2 SQIVND (reference sequence). Between the trimmed V and J ends, which lost 3 bases and 4 bases, there was a span of 15 bases. CDR3 in amino acids: CASSILQDPIYGYTF. The CDR3 coding sequence is TGTGCCAGTAGTATTCTTCAGGATCCAATCTATGGCTACACCTTC.

This clonotype was seen a handful of times. This chain connects TRBV19 to TRBJ1-2; D unclear. This CDR3 is built from 12 residues. V was shortened by 5 bases and J by 2 bases, with 6 bases between the two germline ends. The germline V gene encodes CDR1 LNHDA and CDR2 SQIVND (reference sequence). The CDR3 loop reads CASSWANYGYTF. CDR3 DNA sequence: TGTGCCAGTAGTTGGGCCAACTATGGCTACACCTTC. Full variable domain (rest looked up from reference TRBV19 and TRBJ1-2): DGGITQSPKYLFRKEGQNVTLSCEQNLNHDAMYWYRQDPGQGLRLIYYSQIVNDFQKGDIAEGYSVSREKKESFPLTVTSAQKNPTAFYLCASSWANYGYTFGSGTRLTVV.

This clonotype occurred many times. The chain employs TRBV20-1 and TRBJ2-5; D is perhaps TRBD1 (5 bases). Deletions cut 1 base from V and 5 bases from J, with 23 bases between. The CDR3 runs to 17 residues. Germline CDR1 reads DFQATT; CDR2 reads SNEGSKA (reference sequence). CDR3 sequence reads: CSARVASGQGRFETQYF. CDR3 sequence (DNA): TGCAGTGCTAGAGTGGCGAGTGGGCAGGGTAGATTTGAGACCCAGTACTTC.

The rearrangement joins TRBV29-1 to TRBJ1-1, with D perhaps matching TRBD1 (5 bases). V was trimmed by 1 base and J by 0 bases, leaving 9 bases between them. The CDR3 is made up of 14 amino acids. CDR1 is SQVTM, CDR2 ANQGSEA, per germline. CDR3 residues: CSVEGGELNTEAFF. The CDR3 nucleotides read TGCAGCGTTGAAGGGGGGGAACTGAACACTGAAGCTTTCTTT.

This clonotype was recorded many times. J is TRBJ2-1 and V is TRBV7-9; the match to TRBD2 covers 11 bases. V shed 5 bases, J shed 6 bases, and the junction held 9 bases outside the gene matches. CDR1 and CDR2 from the germline V gene are SEHNR and FQNEAQ (reference sequence). The CDR3 is 16 amino acids. The CDR3 bases are TGTGCCAGCAGCCCCTGGGGACTAGCGGCGTCCAATGAGCAGTTCTTC. Translation: CASSPWGLAASNEQFF.

This clonotype was seen a handful of times. The chain uses TRBV5-6 and TRBJ1-2, with 8 bases identical to TRBD1. This CDR3 has 17 amino acids. The V gene end was trimmed by 1 base and the J gene end by 2 bases; junction bases not matched to a gene: 10. Germline V gives CDR1 SGHDT, CDR2 YYEEEE. CDR3 bases: TGTGCCAGCAGCTTGAAGTATGCGAGACAGGGGAACTATGGCTACACCTTC. It is translated as CASSLKYARQGNYGYTF.

There are many counts of this clonotype. Written as DNA, the CDR3 is TGTGCCAGCAGTTACTTGGGGGGGACTGAAGCTTTCTTT. This sequence encodes CASSYLGGTEAFF. The chain recombines TRBV6-5 with TRBJ1-1, with a weak D call TRBD1 (5 bases). V was pared by 1 base and J by 5 bases, with 8 bases between. Germline V gives CDR1 MNHEY, CDR2 SVGAGI. The CDR3 extends over 13 amino acids.

Concerning this clonotype: One base away lies a much larger clone, so this may be a sequencing read error. The CDR3 end shows no conserved phenylalanine or tryptophan, and so a read error is likely. This chain joins TRBV27 and TRBJ1-5, with 8 bases lining up with TRBD1. The J segment lost 3 bases and the V segment lost 5 bases, leaving 12 bases of the junction unmatched. CDR1 is MNHEY, CDR2 SMNVEV, per germline (reference sequence). The CDR3 runs to 17 residues. The CDR3 spells CASSPRGQASFNQPQHL. CDR3 nucleotides: TGTGCCAGCAGTCCTCGGGGACAGGCCTCATTCAATCAGCCCCAGCATCTT.

Worth noting for this clonotype: It may be a read error: a sequence one base away is much more abundant. The gene calls are TRBV29-1 and TRBJ2-7, with D unclear. With 8 bases removed from V and 0 bases from J, the gap between germline ends came to 11 bases. In germline, CDR1 is SQVTM, CDR2 ANQGSEA. The CDR3 contains 12 residues. DNA for the CDR3: TGCAGCATTCAGAAAGACTCCTACGAGCAGTACTTC. Protein: CSIQKDSYEQYF.

This clonotype was seen more than once but under ten times. This rearrangement joins TRBV30 to TRBJ2-1; 11 bases match TRBD2. Per the germline V gene, CDR1 is GTSNPN and CDR2 is SVGIG (reference sequence). The CDR3 runs to 16 residues. The ends lost 3 bases at V and 9 bases at J; junction bases unmatched: 13. CDR3 sequence: CAWSPRRTSGRSEQFF. As DNA, the CDR3 is TGTGCCTGGAGCCCCCGCCGGACTAGCGGGCGAAGTGAGCAGTTCTTC.